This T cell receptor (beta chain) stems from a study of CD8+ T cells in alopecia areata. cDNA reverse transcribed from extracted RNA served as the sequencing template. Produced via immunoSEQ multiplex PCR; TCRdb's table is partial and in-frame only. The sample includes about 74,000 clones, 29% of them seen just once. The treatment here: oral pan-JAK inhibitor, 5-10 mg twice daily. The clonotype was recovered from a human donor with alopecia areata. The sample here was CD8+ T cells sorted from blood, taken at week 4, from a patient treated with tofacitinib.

Here the CDR3 DNA reads TGTGCCAGCAGCCCAGGGGGACAGGGGAACACCGGGGAGCTGTTTTTT. Amino acids: CASSPGGQGNTGELFF. The chain links TRBV9 to TRBJ2-2, with 9 bases fitting TRBD1. Looked up from germline, CDR1 is SGDLS and CDR2 is YYNGEE. V lost 4 bases to trimming and J lost 1 base; unmatched junction nucleotides: 5. The CDR3 covers 16 residues.